This T cell receptor (beta chain) was profiled in a study of blood T cell repertoires in COVID-19. Study information: PBMCs, B-cell-depleted T cells, or T cells were the source of the cDNA or gDNA that made up the material.

V was clipped by 2 bases and J by 4 bases; unmatched bases: 0. Germline V gives CDR1 MRHNA, CDR2 SNTAGT. This CDR3 region has 15 residues. Sequencing was performed with immunoSEQ multiplex PCR; in TCRdb, only in-frame clones are kept and a portion is missing. The sample includes roughly 60,000 clones, about 85% of them seen just once. Sequenced: peripheral blood. The origin of this receptor is a human donor with acute or convalescent COVID-19. The donor label of this sample is uncertain. This rearrangement joins TRBV6-4 to TRBJ2-3; 13 bases line up with TRBD2. CDR3 DNA sequence: TGTGCCAGCAGTGACACTAGCGGGGGGGCAGATACGCAGTATTTT. It translates to CASSDTSGGADTQYF.